Below, 32 T cell receptor beta chains from the same sample are listed, as sequenced in a study of vaccination and CD4 T cells after COVID-19. The treatment is: roughly 10-day PBMC culture with coronavirus spike peptide pools or control peptides (ViraFEST assay). Researchers used the Oncomine TCR Beta short-read assay to sequence DNA from cultured CD4+ T cells. One entry per CDR3 protein, called by TCRdb with MiXCR from the PCR reads. The top ten hold 20% to 25% of the sample, which has 9,500 to 15,000 distinct CDR3 sequences, about 37% seen once. These TCRs' antigens remain unknown. The sequenced sample consisted of cultured CD4+ T cells from blood. The origin of the receptors is a human donor with COVID-19.

The chain recombines TRBV5-6 with TRBJ2-4; TRBD1 aligns across 7 bases. Germline lookup yields CDR1 SGHDT and CDR2 YYEEEE. The CDR3 loop spans 16 amino acids. With V trimmed by 2 bases and J by 4 bases, 9 bases remained unmatched. CDR3 amino acids: CASSFRDSGIKNIQYF. CDR3 sequence (DNA): TGTGCCAGCAGCTTTAGGGACAGTGGGATTAAAAACATTCAGTACTTC.

The rearrangement links TRBV18 to TRBJ1-2; 8 bases match TRBD1. V lost 3 bases, J lost 4 bases, and 7 bases stayed unmatched. The CDR3 has 15 residues. CDR1 and CDR2 from the germline V gene are KGHSH and LQKENI. The CDR3 region is CASSPRQGKSYGYTF. Here the CDR3 DNA reads TGTGCCAGCTCACCTCGACAGGGGAAGAGCTATGGCTACACCTTC.

The V and J genes are TRBV20-1 and TRBJ2-7, with D tentatively TRBD2 (6 bases). The V gene's germline CDR1 is DFQATT and CDR2 SNEGSKA (reference sequence). Trimming took 4 bases from V and 5 from J, leaving 15 bases between them. The CDR3 covers 13 residues. This chain's CDR3 is CSAIVPGANEQYF. CDR3 DNA: TGCAGTGCTATCGTCCCGGGAGCTAACGAGCAGTACTTC.

This clonotype was recorded a few times. This chain uses TRBV7-2 with TRBJ1-1; 8 bases are shared with TRBD1. The CDR3 length is 14 residues. After removal of 4 bases from V and 4 bases from J, the junction contained 5 bases not matched to a gene. From germline, CDR1 is SGHTA and CDR2 FQGNSA. CDR3 residues: CASSSQGAGTEAFF. DNA for the CDR3: TGTGCCAGCAGCTCCCAGGGGGCTGGCACTGAAGCTTTCTTT.

The table lists this clonotype with a few counts. The chain employs TRBV20-1 and TRBJ2-3; 14 bases line up with TRBD2. CDR1 and CDR2 from the germline V gene are DFQATT and SNEGSKA (reference sequence). Trimming took 1 base from V and 4 from J; bases not matched to a gene: 4. The CDR3 sequence is 16 residues long. CDR3 sequence reads: CSARGRLAGGADTQYF. The CDR3 DNA reads as TGCAGTGCTAGAGGGAGACTAGCGGGGGGGGCAGATACGCAGTATTTT.

This chain uses TRBV19 with TRBJ2-2; TRBD2 might be the D (5 bases). V was clipped by 4 bases and J by 2 bases, with 5 bases between them. The CDR3 sequence is 13 residues long. Per the germline V gene, CDR1 is LNHDA and CDR2 is SQIVND (reference sequence). The CDR3 DNA is TGTGCCAGTAGTACTAGCAACACCGGGGAGCTGTTTTTT. Its translation: CASSTSNTGELFF.

This clonotype was seen more than once but under ten times. V gene TRBV25-1 combines with J gene TRBJ1-6; D unresolved. V was shortened by 7 bases and J by 0 bases, with 4 bases between the two germline ends. This CDR3 spans 13 amino acids. Germline CDR1 and CDR2: MGHDK and SYGVNS. The CDR3 DNA sequence: TGTGCCAGCAAACACTCCTATAATTCACCCCTCCACTTT. It is translated as CASKHSYNSPLHF.

V gene TRBV30 combines with J gene TRBJ2-5; TRBD2 matches at 7 bases. The CDR3 consists of 14 residues. CDR1 is GTSNPN, CDR2 SVGIG, per germline (reference sequence). J lost 6 bases, V lost 5 bases, and 12 bases had no gene match. CDR3 DNA: TGTGCCTGGCATGAGCGGGGACCGCGGAAGACCCAGTACTTC. As protein: CAWHERGPRKTQYF.

Worth noting for this clonotype: Compared with germline, one end of the junction differs, possibly owing to a read error. For the CDR3, the DNA is TGCAGTGCTAGGTACAGAACAAACACCGGGAAGCTGTTTTTT. Protein sequence: CSARYRTNTGKLFF. The chain recombines TRBV20-1 with TRBJ2-2; weak D call: TRBD2 (5 bases). Germline V CDR1 and CDR2: DFQATT, SNEGSKA (reference sequence). The CDR3 length is 14 residues.

The chain recombines TRBV6-1 with TRBJ1-6, with 8 positions matching TRBD1. This CDR3 is built from 14 residues. V dropped 11 bases and J dropped 6; count of bases not matched to a gene: 9. Per the germline V gene, CDR1 is MNHNS and CDR2 is SASEGT. The CDR3 DNA follows: TGTGCCGGGACCGGGACAGGTCGTAATTCACCCCTCCACTTT. Translated, it gives CAGTGTGRNSPLHF.

This rearrangement joins TRBV20-1 to TRBJ2-5, with D tentatively TRBD2 (6 bases). Per germline, CDR1 DFQATT and CDR2 SNEGSKA (reference sequence). The CDR3 totals 14 residues. The V end lost 1 base, the J end lost 4 bases, and 13 bases lay between the germline ends. CDR3 sequence reads: CSARGGTRSETQYF. The CDR3 nucleotides read TGCAGTGCTAGAGGAGGGACTCGGTCAGAGACCCAGTACTTC.

This clonotype has a handful of counts. The chain is built from TRBV28 and TRBJ1-4; D unclear. V was clipped by 6 bases and J by 0 bases, with 5 bases between them. CDR3 length equals 13 residues. Per germline, CDR1 MDHEN and CDR2 SYDVKM. CDR3 protein: CASRVATNEKLFF. For the CDR3, the DNA is TGTGCCAGCAGGGTGGCAACTAATGAAAAACTGTTTTTT.

The V and J genes are TRBV7-8 and TRBJ1-5, with 12 bases that match TRBD1. CDR1 and CDR2 (germline): SGHVS, FQNEAQ. Unmatched junction bases numbered 8, after V lost 5 bases and J lost 6 bases. The CDR3 is 16 residues long. As DNA, the CDR3 is TGTGCCAGCAGCCCCGGGGACAGGGGGCTTGGTCAGCCCCAGCATTTT. This codes for CASSPGDRGLGQPQHF.

The J gene is TRBJ2-2, the V gene TRBV2, with D unresolved. Germline CDR1 is SNHLY and CDR2 is FYNNEI. V was pared by 4 bases and J by 1 base, with 7 bases between. The CDR3 loop spans 14 amino acids. The CDR3 nucleotides read TGTGCCAGCAGTGTTTTGGGGAACACCGGGGAGCTGTTTTTT. Translated: CASSVLGNTGELFF.

The chain carries TRBV4-2 and TRBJ2-1, with TRBD2 matching 14 bases. Germline lookup yields CDR1 LGHNA and CDR2 YNFKEQ. The CDR3 extends over 17 amino acids. After removal of 4 bases from V and 8 bases from J, the junction contained 10 bases not matched to a gene. CDR3 DNA: TGTGCCAGCAGCCGAGAGACTAGCGGGGGGGCAGTCGATGAGCAGTTCTTC. Translating gives CASSRETSGGAVDEQFF.

This rearrangement joins TRBV6-1 to TRBJ1-2, with 11 bases that match TRBD1. Germline trimming cut 6 bases from V and 7 bases from J; bases unmatched to any gene: 7. CDR1 is MNHNS and CDR2 is SASEGT in the germline V gene. The CDR3 is made up of 14 amino acids. This chain's CDR3 is CASRPAGTGGGYTF. Here the CDR3 DNA reads TGTGCCAGCAGGCCAGCCGGGACAGGGGGTGGCTACACCTTC.

The chain links TRBV6-5 to TRBJ2-1; 8 nucleotides align to TRBD2. Germline loops: CDR1 MNHEY, CDR2 SVGAGI. V lost 0 bases and J lost 5; bases outside the gene matches: 9. CDR3 size: 17 residues. The CDR3 sequence is CASSYSRSGVGNNEQFF. The CDR3 region has the DNA TGTGCCAGCAGTTACTCACGTAGCGGGGTGGGAAACAATGAGCAGTTCTTC.

Concerning this clonotype: One junction end does not reproduce the germline sequence, and a read error may be involved. The J gene is TRBJ1-6, the V gene TRBV2; D is possibly TRBD1 (6 bases). This CDR3 comprises 12 residues. Per the germline V gene, CDR1 is SNHLY and CDR2 is FYNNEI. CDR3 bases: TGTGCCGGCAGTGCAGGGGAATCACCCCTCCACTTT. Its translation is CAGSAGESPLHF.

The sample holds a few counts of this clonotype. The CDR3 spells CSALGQAIARGTIYF. The CDR3 DNA sequence: TGCAGTGCTCTCGGACAGGCGATTGCCCGGGGCACCATATATTTT. This chain links TRBV20-1 with TRBJ1-3, with 7 nucleotides matching TRBD1. CDR3 length: 15 residues. The V gene's germline CDR1 is DFQATT and CDR2 SNEGSKA (reference sequence). The V segment lost 5 bases and the J segment 9 bases; nucleotides outside the gene matches: 16.

This clonotype appeared a single time. The chain employs TRBV7-2 and TRBJ2-2; 9 bases map to TRBD2. V shed 1 base and J 6 bases; nucleotides not matched to a gene: 6. The germline V gene has CDR1 SGHTA and CDR2 FQGNSA. This CDR3 comprises 16 residues. The CDR3: CASSLGPAGGAGELFF. The CDR3 DNA follows: TGTGCCAGCAGCTTAGGGCCAGCGGGGGGTGCCGGGGAGCTGTTTTTT.

This clonotype showed up just a few times. The chain links TRBV15 to TRBJ1-5; 7 nucleotides align to TRBD1. V lost 5 bases and J lost 4; bases outside the gene matches: 8. The CDR3 loop spans 15 amino acids. In germline, CDR1 is LNHNV, CDR2 YYDKDF (reference sequence). CDR3 amino acids: CATSETGDTNQPQHF. The DNA for the CDR3 is TGTGCCACCAGCGAAACAGGGGACACGAATCAGCCCCAGCATTTT.

This clonotype has just a few counts. The chain uses TRBV4-1 and TRBJ1-3; D gene uncertain. The CDR3 contains 15 residues. V lost 3 bases to trimming and J lost 4 bases, with 13 bases between them. Looked up from germline, CDR1 is MGHRA and CDR2 is YSYEKL. CDR3: CASSQERVYGNTIYF. As DNA, the CDR3 is TGCGCCAGCAGCCAGGAACGGGTTTACGGAAACACCATATATTTT.

The chain is built from TRBV6-1 and TRBJ2-1; perhaps TRBD1 as D (5 bases). Germline CDR1 and CDR2: MNHNS and SASEGT. CDR3 length: 16 residues. The germline V and J ends were trimmed by 2 bases and 11 bases, with 22 bases remaining between them. The CDR3 sequence is CASSERSNGARNKQFF. CDR3 DNA sequence: TGTGCCAGCAGTGAAAGGAGTAATGGGGCGAGGAATAAGCAGTTCTTC.

This chain joins TRBV7-3 and TRBJ2-7, with 8 bases fitting TRBD1. This CDR3 has 15 amino acids. Germline CDR1 and CDR2: SGHTA and FQGTGA. The ends lost 2 bases at V and 4 bases at J; junction bases unmatched: 7. The CDR3 sequence is CASSLAGGERYEQYF. The CDR3 DNA sequence: TGTGCCAGCAGCTTAGCAGGGGGCGAGCGTTACGAGCAGTACTTC.

This clonotype qualifies as medium-sized. The chain combines TRBV27 with TRBJ1-5; 10 nucleotides agree with TRBD1. Germline trimming cut 6 bases from V and 7 bases from J; bases unmatched to any gene: 12. This CDR3 contains 16 residues. Germline V gene lookup returns CDR1 MNHEY and CDR2 SMNVEV (reference sequence). The CDR3 DNA reads TGTGCCAGCAGCCCGGGTGAGGGACAGGGGTGGCAGCCCCAGCATTTT. Amino acids: CASSPGEGQGWQPQHF.

The chain couples TRBV6-1 to TRBJ2-4, with D tentatively TRBD1 or TRBD2 (5 bases each). Germline CDR1 and CDR2: MNHNS and SASEGT. This CDR3 spans 13 amino acids. V lost 6 bases and J lost 15, with 21 bases in between. CDR3 nucleotides: TGTGCCAGCAGAGCCCGGGACCTCCCCTTTTGGTACTTC. It is translated as CASRARDLPFWYF.

The rearrangement joins TRBV6-1 to TRBJ2-5; 10 bases match TRBD1. Germline V CDR1 and CDR2: MNHNS, SASEGT. The CDR3 runs 14 residues. V was pared by 6 bases and J by 7 bases, with 8 bases of the junction left unmatched. CDR3: CASSPTGQGGTQYF. As DNA, the CDR3 is TGTGCCAGCAGCCCCACTGGACAGGGGGGGACCCAGTACTTC.

The gene calls are TRBV25-1 and TRBJ2-5; tentative D call: TRBD2 (7 bases). The CDR3 has 15 amino acids. Germline CDR1 MGHDK, CDR2 SYGVNS. V dropped 4 bases and J dropped 2 bases, with 14 bases sitting between them. CDR3 in amino acids: CASSGSRGAQETQYF. The CDR3 bases are TGTGCCAGCAGTGGGTCCCGGGGGGCACAAGAGACCCAGTACTTC.

In the case of this clonotype: This may be a read error, as it is one base from a much larger clone. Without the conserved terminal phenylalanine or tryptophan, this CDR3 likely stems from a read error. V gene TRBV30 combines with J gene TRBJ1-2; 8 nucleotides align to TRBD1. The CDR3 spans 16 residues. J lost 0 bases, V lost 3 bases, and 9 bases had no gene match. Germline CDR1 reads GTSNPN; CDR2 reads SVGIG (reference sequence). The CDR3 spells CAWSRPGQATNYGYTL. CDR3 sequence (DNA): TGTGCCTGGAGCCGACCGGGACAGGCAACTAACTATGGCTACACCCTC.

This clonotype was seen only a few times. This chain joins TRBV2 and TRBJ1-5; 12 bases line up with TRBD1. V lost 2 bases and J lost 0; bases outside the gene matches: 5. The CDR3 extends over 18 amino acids. Germline V gene data show CDR1 as SNHLY and CDR2 as FYNNEI. The chain's CDR3 is CASSEWDRGPSSNQPQHF. The CDR3 nucleotides are TGTGCCAGCAGTGAATGGGACAGGGGGCCTAGTAGCAATCAGCCCCAGCATTTT.

On this clonotype itself: The limits of the CDR3 on the DNA are not certain, so only TCRdb's listed CDR3 is given. This rearrangement joins TRBV28 to TRBJ2-1; TRBD1, the table's D call, was not compared with the DNA. Germline CDR1 is MDHEN and CDR2 is SYDVKM. 15 amino acids form the CDR3, both terminal residues included. This chain's CDR3 is CASSSSGQTYNEQFF.

This clonotype was detected a few times. The chain employs TRBV27 and TRBJ2-2; D gene uncertain. Germline CDR1 is MNHEY and CDR2 is SMNVEV (reference sequence). V was cut by 6 bases and J by 5 bases, with 16 bases left in between. This CDR3 has 15 residues. Here the CDR3 DNA reads TGTGCCAGCAGCCTAAATGAGAGGAGTACCGGGGAGCTGTTTTTT. Protein sequence: CASSLNERSTGELFF.